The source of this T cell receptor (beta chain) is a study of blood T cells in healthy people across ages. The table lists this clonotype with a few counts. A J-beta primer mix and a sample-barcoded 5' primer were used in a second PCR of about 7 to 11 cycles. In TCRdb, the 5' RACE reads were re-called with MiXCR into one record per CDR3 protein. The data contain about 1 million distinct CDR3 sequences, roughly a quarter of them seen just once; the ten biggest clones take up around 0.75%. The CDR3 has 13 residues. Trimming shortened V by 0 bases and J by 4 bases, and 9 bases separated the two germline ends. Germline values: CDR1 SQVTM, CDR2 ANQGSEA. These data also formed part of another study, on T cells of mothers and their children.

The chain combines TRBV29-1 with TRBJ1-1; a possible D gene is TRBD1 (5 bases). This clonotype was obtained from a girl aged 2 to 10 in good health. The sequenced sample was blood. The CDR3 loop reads CSVEDWDGTEAFF. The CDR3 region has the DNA TGCAGCGTTGAAGATTGGGACGGCACTGAAGCTTTCTTT.